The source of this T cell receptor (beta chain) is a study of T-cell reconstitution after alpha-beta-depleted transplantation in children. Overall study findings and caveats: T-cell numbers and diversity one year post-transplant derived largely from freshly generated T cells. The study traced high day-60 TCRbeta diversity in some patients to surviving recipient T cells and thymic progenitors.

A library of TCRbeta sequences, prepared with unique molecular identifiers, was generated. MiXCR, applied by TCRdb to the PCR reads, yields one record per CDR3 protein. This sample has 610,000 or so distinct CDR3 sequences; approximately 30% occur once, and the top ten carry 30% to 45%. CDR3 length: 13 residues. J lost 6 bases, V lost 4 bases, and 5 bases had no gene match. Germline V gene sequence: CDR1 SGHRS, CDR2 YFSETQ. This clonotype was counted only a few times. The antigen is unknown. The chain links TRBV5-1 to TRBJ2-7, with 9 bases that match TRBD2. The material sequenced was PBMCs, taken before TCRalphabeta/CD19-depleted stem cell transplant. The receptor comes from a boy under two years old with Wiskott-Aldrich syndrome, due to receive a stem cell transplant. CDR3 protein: CASSGGLAGEQYF. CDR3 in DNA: TGCGCCAGCAGCGGGGGACTAGCAGGCGAGCAGTACTTC.